A selection of T cell receptor beta chains follows, all from one sample in a study of blood T cell repertoires in COVID-19. Data came from immunoSEQ multiplex PCR; TCRdb stores just in-frame clones and leaves some out. The sample shows approximately 340,000 clones, over 70% of them seen only once. Sequenced input: peripheral blood. These receptor sequences come from a man aged 30 to 39 with active or convalescent COVID-19. Each CDR3 is given without its conserved first and last residue. Fields, in order: J gene, V gene, CDR3 protein.

TRBJ2-7,TRBV24-1,ATSAGGYEQY
TRBJ2-2,TRBV6-2/TRBV6-3,ASSRGQGLPGELF
TRBJ1-6,TRBV4-3,ASSQSRGPLH
TRBJ1-6,TRBV7-8,ASSFRTGESPLH
TRBJ2-2,TRBV9,ASSPRFGTNTGELF
TRBJ1-6,TRBV11-3,ASRGVYNSPLH
TRBJ2-1,TRBV5-4,ASSLRGLADNEQF
TRBJ1-1,TRBV3-1/TRBV3-2,ASAFGRGKAF
TRBJ2-3,TRBV10-3,AISGPRKGAADTQY
TRBJ1-5,TRBV3-1/TRBV3-2,ASSPTGQEDQPQH
TRBJ1-5,TRBV7-2,ASSLKGTGTQPQH
TRBJ2-3,TRBV6-4,ASSDSTSGGWDTQY
TRBJ2-7,TRBV6-6,ASSDWRGGRNEQY